The 20 T cell receptor beta chains below were found in one sample sequenced in a study of PD-1 blockade in mismatch repair-deficient tumors. Profiled with immunoSEQ multiplex PCR; TCRdb holds only in-frame clones, not every one. The sample lists some 100,000 clones, 82% occurring once. The input for sequencing was peripheral blood, taken roughly 35 weeks after starting pembrolizumab. Receptor source: an adult with mismatch repair-deficient cancer.

V is TRBV6-5 and J is TRBJ2-1; 11 bases are shared with TRBD2. The V and J ends lost 5 bases and 6 bases, in that order; junction bases with no gene match: 6. Germline CDR1 reads MNHEY; CDR2 reads SVGAGI. The CDR3 consists of 15 residues. CDR3 sequence reads: CASSPSGRPINEQFF. CDR3 sequence (DNA): TGTGCCAGCAGTCCTAGCGGGAGGCCGATCAATGAGCAGTTCTTC.

This chain connects TRBV7-6 to TRBJ2-3; D could derive from TRBD1 or TRBD2 (6 bases each). Germline CDR1 reads SGHVS; CDR2 reads FNYEAQ. V shed 1 base and J shed 2 bases, with 13 bases lying between them. This CDR3 has 16 amino acids. This chain's CDR3 is CASSLERGRLTDTQYF. DNA of the CDR3: TGTGCCAGCAGCTTAGAACGGGGGCGCCTCACAGATACGCAGTATTTT.

As regards this clone: This sample also contains other DNA sequences that code for the same CDR3. V and J are TRBV30 and TRBJ2-7; 7 nucleotides line up with TRBD2. The V gene end was trimmed by 3 bases and the J gene end by 2 bases; junction bases not matched to a gene: 7. CDR1 is GTSNPN and CDR2 is SVGIG in the germline V gene (reference sequence). The CDR3 contains 14 residues. The CDR3 here is CAWSVLREPYEQYF. CDR3 coding DNA: TGTGCCTGGAGCGTACTGCGGGAGCCCTACGAGCAGTACTTC.

As regards this clone: The junction differs from germline at one of its ends, possibly a read error. The chain has TRBV5-5 and TRBJ1-2; D may be TRBD1 (5 bases). The CDR3 runs 14 residues. The germline V gene encodes CDR1 SGHKS and CDR2 YYEKEE (reference sequence). The CDR3 bases are TGTGCCAGCAGTTTGGGACGGGGAAGTTATGGCTACACCTTC. Translating it yields CASSLGRGSYGYTF.

This clone was detected only a few times. This chain links TRBV10-1 with TRBJ2-3; weak D call: TRBD1 (8 bases). The germline V and J ends were trimmed by 6 bases and 3 bases, with 13 bases remaining between them. The CDR3 is 14 amino acids. CDR1 is WNHNN and CDR2 is SYGVQD in the germline V gene (reference sequence). CDR3 sequence reads: CASSDRGGTDTQYF. CDR3 nucleotide sequence: TGCGCCAGCAGCGACAGGGGAGGGACAGATACGCAGTATTTT.

The chain joins TRBV4-1 to TRBJ2-1; 8 bases line up with TRBD2. V lost 0 bases and J lost 3; bases outside the gene matches: 10. CDR1 is MGHRA, CDR2 YSYEKL, per germline. This CDR3 is built from 18 residues. In nucleotides, the CDR3 is TGCGCCAGCAGCCAAGAGGGATTAGCGGGACCTATCTACAATGAGCAGTTCTTC. Its protein product is CASSQEGLAGPIYNEQFF.

This clone was counted once. The genes are TRBV5-1 and TRBJ1-3; D may be TRBD1 (5 bases). CDR1 and CDR2 from the germline V gene are SGHRS and YFSETQ. This CDR3 is 16 amino acids long. The germline V and J ends were trimmed by 0 bases and 1 base, with 11 bases remaining between them. Written as DNA, the CDR3 is TGCGCCAGCAGCTTGGGCGGGTACAGGTCTGGAAACACCATATATTTT. Residues: CASSLGGYRSGNTIYF.

J is TRBJ2-7 and V is TRBV7-2; D remains ambiguous. This CDR3 comprises 12 residues. Germline CDR1 reads SGHTA; CDR2 reads FQGNSA. The V and J ends lost 5 bases and 3 bases respectively, with 8 bases between them. CDR3 DNA sequence: TGTGCCAGCAGCCCCACCTTCTACGAGCAGTACTTC. The encoded protein is CASSPTFYEQYF.

This clone was detected once. J is TRBJ2-2 and V is TRBV5-5; no reliable D call. The CDR3 has 16 amino acids. Looked up from germline, CDR1 is SGHKS and CDR2 is YYEKEE (reference sequence). V lost 6 bases, J lost 5 bases, and 20 bases lay in between. CDR3 amino acids: CASIPPGLGKTGELFF. The CDR3 DNA is TGTGCCAGCATCCCCCCCGGATTGGGGAAAACCGGGGAGCTGTTTTTT.

The sample holds one count of this clone. This chain uses TRBV5-4 with TRBJ2-2; TRBD1 agrees at 9 bases. CDR1 and CDR2 from the germline V gene are SGHNT and YYREEE (reference sequence). Germline trimming cut 0 bases from V and 6 bases from J; bases unmatched to any gene: 3. CDR3 length: 15 residues. The CDR3 sequence is CASSLEGTGSGELFF. The CDR3 DNA reads as TGTGCCAGCAGCTTGGAAGGGACAGGGTCCGGGGAGCTGTTTTTT.

The V gene is TRBV9, the J gene TRBJ2-2; the match to TRBD1 covers 8 bases. Germline V gene lookup returns CDR1 SGDLS and CDR2 YYNGEE. The length of the CDR3 is 15 residues. J lost 6 bases, V lost 0 bases, and 4 bases had no gene match. CDR3 loop: CASSVVDRVSGELFF. DNA for the CDR3: TGTGCCAGCAGCGTAGTGGACAGGGTCTCCGGGGAGCTGTTTTTT.

This chain joins TRBV6-5 and TRBJ2-2; tentatively, D is TRBD2 (6 bases). The CDR3 is made up of 14 amino acids. Trimming removed 0 bases at V and 7 bases at J, with 9 bases between. Germline V gene data show CDR1 as MNHEY and CDR2 as SVGAGI. Here the CDR3 DNA reads TGTGCCAGCAGTTACTCGAACGGGGGCGGGGAGCTGTTTTTT. Translated, it gives CASSYSNGGGELFF.

The V and J genes are TRBV27 and TRBJ1-2; D gene ambiguous. V was pared by 5 bases and J by 6 bases, with 13 bases between. This CDR3 spans 13 amino acids. From germline, CDR1 is MNHEY and CDR2 SMNVEV (reference sequence). CDR3 nucleotides: TGTGCCAGCAGTCTCAGGACCGGACATGGCTACACCTTC. Translated, it gives CASSLRTGHGYTF.

The chain recombines TRBV5-1 with TRBJ1-3; possibly TRBD1 for D (5 bases). The CDR3 is 14 amino acids. Germline assignment: CDR1 SGHRS and CDR2 YFSETQ. Trimming pared 0 bases from V and 3 bases from J, leaving 7 bases between. This chain's CDR3 is CASSLGGVGNTIYF. DNA of the CDR3: TGCGCCAGCAGCTTGGGAGGGGTTGGAAACACCATATATTTT.

Concerning this clone: This may arise from a read error, as a much more abundant clone is one base away. V usage is TRBV5-8 and J usage is TRBJ2-7; D is undetermined. The CDR3 runs to 11 residues. V shed 4 bases and J shed 3 bases, with 5 bases lying between them. Germline values: CDR1 SGHTS, CDR2 YDEGEE. CDR3 residues: CASSPGYEQYF. CDR3 in DNA: TGTGCCAGCAGCCCGGGCTACGAGCAGTACTTC.

This chain uses TRBV7-2 with TRBJ1-2, with D uncertain. V lost 1 base and J lost 8, with 8 bases in between. The CDR3 is 12 residues long. CDR1 is SGHTA, CDR2 FQGNSA, per germline. DNA for the CDR3: TGTGCCAGCAGCTTAGAAGGGATCGGCTACACCTTC. Translation gives CASSLEGIGYTF. The whole variable domain, remainder taken from reference TRBV7-2 and TRBJ1-2, is GAGVSQSPSNKVTEKGKDVELRCDPISGHTALYWYRQSLGQGLEFLIYFQGNSAPDKSGLPSDRFSAERTGGSVSTLTIQRTQQEDSAVYLCASSLEGIGYTFGSGTRLTVV.

The CDR3, as DNA: TGTGCCAGCACGACAGGGGGCAGGGAGACCCAGTACTTC. This gives the protein CASTTGGRETQYF. This rearrangement joins TRBV6-1 to TRBJ2-5; 10 bases agree with TRBD1. The CDR3 has 13 amino acids. The germline V gene has CDR1 MNHNS and CDR2 SASEGT. The trim removed 7 bases at V and 5 bases at J, leaving 4 bases unmatched.

This clone was counted between two and nine times. The chain carries TRBV7-8 and TRBJ1-1; D unclear. The germline V and J ends were trimmed by 4 bases and 2 bases, with 14 bases remaining between them. CDR3 length equals 15 residues. From germline, CDR1 is SGHVS and CDR2 FQNEAQ. CDR3 DNA sequence: TGTGCCAGCAGCTACGGAGTTCCGAGAAACACTGAAGCTTTCTTT. It codes for CASSYGVPRNTEAFF.

The table lists this clone with a count of one. This rearrangement joins TRBV27 to TRBJ1-3, with 7 bases lining up with TRBD1. The CDR3 runs to 15 residues. CDR1 and CDR2 (germline): MNHEY, SMNVEV (reference sequence). V was clipped by 2 bases and J by 4 bases; unmatched bases: 5. The CDR3 DNA reads TGTGCCAGCAGTTTAATATCGGGACAGGGAAACACCATATATTTT. It specifies CASSLISGQGNTIYF.

V gene TRBV5-1 combines with J gene TRBJ2-2; TRBD1 might be the D (8 bases). This CDR3 comprises 16 residues. Deletions cut 2 bases from V and 6 bases from J, with 17 bases between. Germline V lookup: CDR1 SGHRS, CDR2 YFSETQ. CDR3 sequence reads: CASSFQGQGGSGELFF. The CDR3 coding sequence is TGCGCCAGCAGCTTTCAAGGACAGGGAGGGTCCGGGGAGCTGTTTTTT.